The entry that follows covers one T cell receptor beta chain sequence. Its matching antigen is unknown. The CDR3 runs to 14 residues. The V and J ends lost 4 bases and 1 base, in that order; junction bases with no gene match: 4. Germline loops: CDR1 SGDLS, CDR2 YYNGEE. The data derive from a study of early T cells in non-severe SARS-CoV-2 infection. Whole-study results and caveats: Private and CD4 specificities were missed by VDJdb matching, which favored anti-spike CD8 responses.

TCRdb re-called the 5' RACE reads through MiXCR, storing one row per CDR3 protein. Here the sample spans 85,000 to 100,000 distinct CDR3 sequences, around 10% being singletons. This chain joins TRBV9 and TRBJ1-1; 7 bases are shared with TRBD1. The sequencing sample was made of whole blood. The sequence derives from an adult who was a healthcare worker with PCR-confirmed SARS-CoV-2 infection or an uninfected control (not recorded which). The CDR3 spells CASSKQGTNTEAFF. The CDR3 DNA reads TGTGCCAGCAGCAAACAGGGGACGAACACTGAAGCTTTCTTT. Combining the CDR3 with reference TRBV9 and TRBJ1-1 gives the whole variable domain DSGVTQTPKHLITATGQRVTLRCSPRSGDLSVYWYQQSLDQGLQFLIQYYNGEERAKGNILERFSAQQFPDLHSELNLSSLELGDSALYFCASSKQGTNTEAFFGQGTRLTVV.